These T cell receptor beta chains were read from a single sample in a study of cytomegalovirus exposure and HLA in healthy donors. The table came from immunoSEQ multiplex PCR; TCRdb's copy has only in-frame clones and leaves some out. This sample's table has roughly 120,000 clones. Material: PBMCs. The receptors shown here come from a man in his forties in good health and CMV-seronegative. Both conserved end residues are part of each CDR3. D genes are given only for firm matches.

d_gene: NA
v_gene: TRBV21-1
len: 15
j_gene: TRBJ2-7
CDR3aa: CASSKIGQGAWEQYF
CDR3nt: TGTGCCAGCAGCAAAATCGGGCAGGGGGCGTGGGAGCAGTACTTC

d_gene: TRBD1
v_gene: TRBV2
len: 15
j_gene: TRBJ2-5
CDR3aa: CASEGGQGASETQYF
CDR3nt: TGTGCCAGCGAGGGTGGGCAGGGGGCTTCAGAGACCCAGTACTTC

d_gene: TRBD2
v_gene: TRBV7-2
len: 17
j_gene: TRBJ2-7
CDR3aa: CASSLALAGTISYEQYF
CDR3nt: TGTGCCAGCAGCTTAGCGCTAGCGGGGACCATCTCCTACGAGCAGTACTTC

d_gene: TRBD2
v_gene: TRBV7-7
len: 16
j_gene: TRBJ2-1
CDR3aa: CASSQSPGGRTHEQFF
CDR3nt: TGTGCTAGCAGCCAATCGCCAGGCGGGAGGACCCATGAGCAGTTCTTC

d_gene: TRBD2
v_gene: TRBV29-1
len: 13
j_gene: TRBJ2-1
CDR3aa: CSGSTSGLGEQFF
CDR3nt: TGCAGCGGTTCGACTAGCGGGCTGGGTGAGCAGTTCTTC

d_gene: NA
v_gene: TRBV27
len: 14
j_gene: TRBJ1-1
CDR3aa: CASNIPRRGSEAFF
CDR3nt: TGTGCCAGCAACATCCCCCGGAGGGGATCTGAAGCTTTCTTT

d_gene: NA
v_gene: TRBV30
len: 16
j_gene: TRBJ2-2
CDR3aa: CAWSVRWGPNTGELFF
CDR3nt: TGTGCCTGGAGTGTAAGGTGGGGCCCTAACACCGGGGAGCTGTTTTTT

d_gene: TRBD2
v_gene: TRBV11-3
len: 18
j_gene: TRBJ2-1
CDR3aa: CASSRQGAGLAGYNEQFF
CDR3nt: TGTGCCAGCAGTCGACAGGGGGCGGGACTAGCGGGCTACAATGAGCAGTTCTTC

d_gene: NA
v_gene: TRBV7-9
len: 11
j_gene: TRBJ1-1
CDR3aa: CASSLNTEAFF
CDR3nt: TGTGCCAGCAGTCTAAACACTGAAGCTTTCTTT

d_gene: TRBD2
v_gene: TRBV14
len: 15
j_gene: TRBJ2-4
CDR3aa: CASSQGGGAKNIQYF
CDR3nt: TGTGCCAGCAGCCAAGGGGGGGGTGCCAAAAACATTCAGTACTTC

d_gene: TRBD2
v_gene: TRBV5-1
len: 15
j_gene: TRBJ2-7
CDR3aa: CASSLTSGGTYEQYF
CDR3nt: TGCGCCAGCAGCTTGACTAGCGGGGGAACCTACGAGCAGTACTTC

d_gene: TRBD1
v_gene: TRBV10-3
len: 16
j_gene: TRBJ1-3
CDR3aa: CAISDPGTGLGNTIYF
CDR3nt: TGTGCCATCAGTGACCCCGGGACAGGCCTTGGAAACACCATATATTTT

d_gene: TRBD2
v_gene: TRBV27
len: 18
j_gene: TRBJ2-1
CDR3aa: CASSLSASTSGIYNEQFF
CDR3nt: TGTGCCAGCAGTTTATCGGCCTCGACTAGCGGGATCTACAATGAGCAGTTCTTC

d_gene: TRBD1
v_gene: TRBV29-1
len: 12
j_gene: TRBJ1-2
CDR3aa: CSVVRTGYGYTF
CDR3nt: TGCAGCGTTGTCCGGACAGGATATGGCTACACCTTC

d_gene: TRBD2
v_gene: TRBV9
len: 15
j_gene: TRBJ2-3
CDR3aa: CASSSGTSGINTQYF
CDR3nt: TGTGCCAGCAGCTCAGGGACTAGCGGGATAAATACGCAGTATTTT

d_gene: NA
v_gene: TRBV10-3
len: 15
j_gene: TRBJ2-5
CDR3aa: CAISESTDYQETQYF
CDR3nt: TGTGCCATCAGTGAGTCGACGGACTATCAAGAGACCCAGTACTTC

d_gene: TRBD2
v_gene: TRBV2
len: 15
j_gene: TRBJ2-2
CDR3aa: CASKGLAGVVGELFF
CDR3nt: TGTGCCAGCAAGGGACTAGCGGGAGTAGTCGGGGAGCTGTTTTTT

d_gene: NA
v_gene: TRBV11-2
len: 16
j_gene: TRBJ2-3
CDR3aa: CASSLRGDSSPDTQYF
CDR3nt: TGTGCCAGCAGCCTACGGGGTGACTCAAGTCCAGATACGCAGTATTTT

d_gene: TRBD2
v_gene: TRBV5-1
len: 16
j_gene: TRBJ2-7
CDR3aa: CASSRPGLADSYEQYF
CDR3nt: TGCGCCAGCAGCAGGCCGGGACTAGCGGACTCCTACGAGCAGTACTTC

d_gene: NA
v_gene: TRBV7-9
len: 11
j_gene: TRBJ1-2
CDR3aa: CASSAGGGYTF
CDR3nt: TGTGCCAGCAGCGCCGGGGGTGGCTACACCTTC

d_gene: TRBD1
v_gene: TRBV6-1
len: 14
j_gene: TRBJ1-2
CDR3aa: CASSDRGRDYGYTF
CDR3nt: TGTGCCAGCAGTGACAGGGGGCGCGACTATGGCTACACCTTC

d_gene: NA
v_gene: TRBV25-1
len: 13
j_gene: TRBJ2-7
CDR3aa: CASASGVGYEQYF
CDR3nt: TGTGCCAGCGCGTCCGGGGTTGGGTACGAGCAGTACTTC

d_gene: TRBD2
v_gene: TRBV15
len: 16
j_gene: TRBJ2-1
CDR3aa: CATSRDLREGRNEQFF
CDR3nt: TGTGCCACCAGCAGAGATCTCCGGGAGGGCCGCAATGAGCAGTTCTTC

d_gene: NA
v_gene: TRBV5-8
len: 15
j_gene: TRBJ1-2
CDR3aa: CASSLWGPGGYGYTF
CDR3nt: TGTGCCAGCAGTCTTTGGGGCCCCGGCGGCTATGGCTACACCTTC

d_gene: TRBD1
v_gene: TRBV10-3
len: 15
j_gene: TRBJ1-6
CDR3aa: CAISPGQAFNSPLHF
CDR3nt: TGTGCCATCAGTCCCGGACAGGCTTTCAATTCACCCCTCCACTTT

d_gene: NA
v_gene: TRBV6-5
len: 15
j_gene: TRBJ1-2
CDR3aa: CASSYSRTRDYGYTF
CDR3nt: TGTGCCAGCAGTTATTCCAGGACTCGGGATTATGGCTACACCTTC

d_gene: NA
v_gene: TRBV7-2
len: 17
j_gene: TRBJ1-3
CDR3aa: CASSLRGATLFGNTIYF
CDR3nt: TGTGCCAGCAGCTTACGGGGTGCGACCTTGTTCGGAAACACCATATATTTT

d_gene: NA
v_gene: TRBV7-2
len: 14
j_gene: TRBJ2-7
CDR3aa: CASSSGLGEYEQYF
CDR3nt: TGTGCCAGCAGCTCGGGACTCGGAGAATACGAGCAGTACTTC

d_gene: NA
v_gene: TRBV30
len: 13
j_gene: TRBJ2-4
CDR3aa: CAWRLDRKNIQYF
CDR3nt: TGTGCCTGGAGGTTGGACAGAAAAAACATTCAGTACTTC

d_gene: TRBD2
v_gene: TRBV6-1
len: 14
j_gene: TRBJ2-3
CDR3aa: CASSRGLNTDTQYF
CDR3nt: TGTGCCAGCAGTCGGGGACTAAACACAGATACGCAGTATTTT

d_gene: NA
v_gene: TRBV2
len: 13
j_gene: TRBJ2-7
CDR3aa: CASTEGQFLEQYF
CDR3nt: TGTGCCAGCACGGAAGGACAGTTTTTGGAGCAGTACTTC

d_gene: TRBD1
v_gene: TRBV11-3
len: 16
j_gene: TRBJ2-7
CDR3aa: CASSDSTGTTSYEQYF
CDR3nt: TGTGCCAGCAGCGACTCGACAGGGACGACGTCCTACGAGCAGTACTTC

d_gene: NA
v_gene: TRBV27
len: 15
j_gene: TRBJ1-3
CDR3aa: CASSRAGGARDTIYF
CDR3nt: TGTGCCAGCAGTAGGGCCGGGGGGGCTAGGGACACCATATATTTT

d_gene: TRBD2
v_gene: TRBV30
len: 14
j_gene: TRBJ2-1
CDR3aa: CAWSLGLAGDEQFF
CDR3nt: TGTGCCTGGAGTCTGGGACTAGCGGGAGACGAGCAGTTCTTC

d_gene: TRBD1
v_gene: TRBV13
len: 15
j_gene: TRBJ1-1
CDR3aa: CASSLPAGGWTEAFF
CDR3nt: TGTGCCAGCAGCCTACCAGCAGGGGGCTGGACTGAAGCTTTCTTT

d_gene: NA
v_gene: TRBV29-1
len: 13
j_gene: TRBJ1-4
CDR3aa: CSVYRLTGEKLFF
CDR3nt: TGCAGCGTGTATCGGCTCACAGGGGAAAAACTGTTTTTT

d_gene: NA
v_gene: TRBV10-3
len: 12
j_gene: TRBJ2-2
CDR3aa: CASGGNTGELFF
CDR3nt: TGTGCCTCGGGTGGTAACACCGGGGAGCTGTTTTTT

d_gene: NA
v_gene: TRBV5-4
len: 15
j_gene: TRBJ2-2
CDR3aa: CASSPRDRNTGELFF
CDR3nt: TGTGCCAGCAGCCCGCGGGATAGGAACACCGGGGAGCTGTTTTTT

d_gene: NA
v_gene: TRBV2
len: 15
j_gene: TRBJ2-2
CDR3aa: CASRPDSRNTGELFF
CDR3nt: TGTGCCAGCAGACCAGACAGTCGGAACACCGGGGAGCTGTTTTTT

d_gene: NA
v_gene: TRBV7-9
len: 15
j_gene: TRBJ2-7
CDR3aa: CASKQGDRLRGEQYF
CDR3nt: TGTGCCAGCAAACAAGGGGACCGGCTGCGGGGCGAGCAGTACTTC